The 9 T cell receptor beta chains in this list originate from one sample, sequenced in a study of T-cell reconstitution after alpha-beta-depleted transplantation in children. Preparation of the TCRbeta library involved a method that used unique molecular identifiers. TCRdb called the PCR reads again in MiXCR, with one record for every CDR3 protein. The data hold about 76,000 distinct CDR3 sequences, with 14% observed a single time. The sample here was PBMCs, mostly from graft donor cells, taken 180 days after TCRalphabeta/CD19-depleted stem cell transplant. Receptor source: a male patient aged 2-15 years who had a stem cell transplant for acute lymphoblastic leukemia, so the T cells may come from the graft donor.

This clonotype was observed a few times. The rearrangement links TRBV27 to TRBJ2-2; D not certain. The CDR3 is 13 amino acids. Between the trimmed V and J ends, which lost 6 bases and 2 bases, there was a span of 7 bases. Germline CDR1 is MNHEY and CDR2 is SMNVEV (reference sequence). In DNA, the CDR3 is TGTGCCAGCAGCCCCGAAAACACCGGGGAGCTGTTTTTT. Amino acid sequence: CASSPENTGELFF.

In this sample, this clonotype turned up a few times. The chain carries TRBV12-3 or TRBV12-4 and TRBJ1-5, with D perhaps TRBD1 (5 bases). Deletions cut 2 bases from V and 7 bases from J, with 9 bases between. CDR3 length: 13 amino acids. The CDR3 spells CASSLRGGQPQHF. CDR3 nucleotide sequence: TGTGCCAGCAGTTTAAGGGGCGGACAGCCCCAGCATTTT.

This clonotype was detected a few times. This sequence joins TRBV5-1 and TRBJ1-2, with TRBD1 matching over 7 bases. CDR1 SGHRS and CDR2 YFSETQ come from the germline V gene. The CDR3 sequence is 15 residues long. Unmatched junction bases numbered 10, after V lost 3 bases and J lost 5 bases. CDR3 nucleotide sequence: TGCGCCAGCAGCTGGGACAGCCTGGGCTATTATGGCTACACCTTC. This codes for CASSWDSLGYYGYTF.

This clonotype was observed a few times. This chain uses TRBV28 with TRBJ2-7; D not resolved. Germline CDR1 and CDR2: MDHEN and SYDVKM. Trimming shortened V by 6 bases and J by 1 base, and 7 bases separated the two germline ends. The CDR3 is 12 amino acids. The CDR3 region is CASRDISYEQYF. In nucleotides, the CDR3 is TGTGCCAGCAGGGATATTTCCTACGAGCAGTACTTC.

The chain carries TRBV12-3 or TRBV12-4 and TRBJ1-2, with 7 bases matching TRBD1. Losses at the gene ends were 5 bases for V and 1 base for J; bases not matched to a gene: 7. The CDR3 length is 15 residues. The CDR3 here is CASSPGHRGNYGYTF. Here the CDR3 DNA reads TGTGCCAGCAGTCCCGGGCACAGGGGTAACTATGGCTACACCTTC.

The chain joins TRBV5-1 to TRBJ2-7; perhaps TRBD2 as D (6 bases). V lost 0 bases and J lost 6, with 16 bases in between. The germline gives CDR1 SGHRS, CDR2 YFSETQ. The CDR3 loop spans 15 amino acids. The CDR3 here is CASSLDGTRVIEQYF. In nucleotides, the CDR3 is TGCGCCAGCAGCTTGGATGGGACTCGGGTAATCGAGCAGTACTTC.

CDR3 nucleotides: TGCGCCAGCAGCCAAGGAAACAGGGGGACCACCCAAGAGACCCAGTACTTC. Translated, it gives CASSQGNRGTTQETQYF. The chain recombines TRBV4-1 with TRBJ2-5, with 8 nucleotides matching TRBD1. Germline V gene data show CDR1 as MGHRA and CDR2 as YSYEKL. J lost 1 base, V lost 1 base, and 8 bases had no gene match. The CDR3 consists of 17 residues.

V usage is TRBV7-2 and J usage is TRBJ1-1; D ambiguous. This CDR3 spans 14 amino acids. In germline, CDR1 is SGHTA, CDR2 FQGNSA. Trimming pared 1 base from V and 10 bases from J, leaving 16 bases between. The CDR3 protein is CASSLVGGTVGAFF. The CDR3 DNA sequence: TGTGCCAGCAGCTTAGTAGGAGGAACAGTAGGAGCTTTCTTT. Combining the CDR3 with reference TRBV7-2 and TRBJ1-1 gives the whole variable domain GAGVSQSPSNKVTEKGKDVELRCDPISGHTALYWYRQSLGQGLEFLIYFQGNSAPDKSGLPSDRFSAERTGGSVSTLTIQRTQQEDSAVYLCASSLVGGTVGAFFGQGTRLTVV.

The chain uses TRBV7-6 and TRBJ2-7, with TRBD1 matching 9 bases. Germline trimming cut 1 base from V and 5 bases from J; bases unmatched to any gene: 9. Germline CDR1 is SGHVS and CDR2 is FNYEAQ. The CDR3 consists of 16 residues. CDR3: CASSLGTGQGFHEQYF. The DNA of the CDR3 is TGTGCCAGCAGCTTAGGAACAGGACAGGGGTTCCACGAGCAGTACTTC.